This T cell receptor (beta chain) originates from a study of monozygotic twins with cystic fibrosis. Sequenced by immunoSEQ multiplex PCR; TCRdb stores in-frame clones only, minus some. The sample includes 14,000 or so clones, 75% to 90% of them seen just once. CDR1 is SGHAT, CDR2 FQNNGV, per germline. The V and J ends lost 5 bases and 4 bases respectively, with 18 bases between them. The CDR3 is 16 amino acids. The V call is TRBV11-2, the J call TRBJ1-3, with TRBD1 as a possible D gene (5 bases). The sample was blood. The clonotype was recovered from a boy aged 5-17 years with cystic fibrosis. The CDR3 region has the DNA TGTGCCAGCAGCCCCCCCGCATGGGACGGAGGAAACACCATATATTTT. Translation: CASSPPAWDGGNTIYF.